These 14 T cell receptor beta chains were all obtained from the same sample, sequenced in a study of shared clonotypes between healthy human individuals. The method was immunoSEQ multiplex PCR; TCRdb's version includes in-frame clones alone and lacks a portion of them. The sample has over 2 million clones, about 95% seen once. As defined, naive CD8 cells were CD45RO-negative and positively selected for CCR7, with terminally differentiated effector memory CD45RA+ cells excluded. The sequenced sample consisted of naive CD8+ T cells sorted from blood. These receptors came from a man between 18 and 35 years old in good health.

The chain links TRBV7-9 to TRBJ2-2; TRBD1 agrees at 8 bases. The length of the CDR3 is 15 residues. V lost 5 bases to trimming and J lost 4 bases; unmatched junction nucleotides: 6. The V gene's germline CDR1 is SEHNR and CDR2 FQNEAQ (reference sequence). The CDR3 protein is CASSVDRGGTGELFF. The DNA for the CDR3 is TGTGCCAGCAGCGTCGACAGGGGTGGCACCGGGGAGCTGTTTTTT. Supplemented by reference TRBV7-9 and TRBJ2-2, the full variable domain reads DTGVSQNPRHKITKRGQNVTFRCDPISEHNRLYWYRQTLGQGPEFLTYFQNEAQLEKSRLLSDRFSAERPKGSFSTLEIQRTEQGDSAMYLCASSVDRGGTGELFFGEGSRLTVL.

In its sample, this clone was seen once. The CDR3 protein is CASSLEQDSIATQHF. In DNA form, the CDR3 reads TGCGCCAGCAGCTTGGAGCAGGACAGCATCGCGACCCAGCATTTT. The rearrangement uses TRBV4-1 and TRBJ1-5; TRBD1 is a possible D gene (6 bases). Germline values: CDR1 MGHRA, CDR2 YSYEKL. The CDR3 covers 15 residues. With 5 bases removed from V and 11 bases from J, the gap between germline ends came to 22 bases.

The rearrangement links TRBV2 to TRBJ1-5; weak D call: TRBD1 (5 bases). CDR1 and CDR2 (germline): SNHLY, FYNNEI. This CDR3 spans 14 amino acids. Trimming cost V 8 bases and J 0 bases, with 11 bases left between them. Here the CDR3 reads CASSGAGSNQPQHF. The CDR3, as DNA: TGTGCCAGCTCTGGGGCAGGTAGCAATCAGCCCCAGCATTTT.

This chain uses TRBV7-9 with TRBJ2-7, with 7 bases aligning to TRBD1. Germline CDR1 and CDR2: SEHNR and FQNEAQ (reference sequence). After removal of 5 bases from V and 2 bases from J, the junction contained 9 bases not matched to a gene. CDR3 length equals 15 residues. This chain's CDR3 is CASSAGQALPYEQYF. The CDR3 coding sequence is TGTGCCAGCAGCGCCGGACAGGCCTTACCCTACGAGCAGTACTTC.

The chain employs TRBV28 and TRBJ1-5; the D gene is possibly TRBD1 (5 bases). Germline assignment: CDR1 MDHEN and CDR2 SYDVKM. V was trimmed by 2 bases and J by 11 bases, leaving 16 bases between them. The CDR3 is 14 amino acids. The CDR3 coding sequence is TGTGCCAGCAGTTTACTACAGGATAGTACAGCCCAGCATTTT. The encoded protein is CASSLLQDSTAQHF.

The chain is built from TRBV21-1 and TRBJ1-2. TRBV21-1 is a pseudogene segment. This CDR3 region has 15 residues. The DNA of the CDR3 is TGTGCCAGCAGCAAAGCAGGTATGTGGCGTCTTGGCTACACCTTC. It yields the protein CASSKAGMWRLGYTF.

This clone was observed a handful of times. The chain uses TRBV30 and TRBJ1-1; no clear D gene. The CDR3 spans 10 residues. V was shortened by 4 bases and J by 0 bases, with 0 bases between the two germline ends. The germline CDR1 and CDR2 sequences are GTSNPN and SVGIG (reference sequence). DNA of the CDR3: TGTGCCTGGATGAACACTGAAGCTTTCTTT. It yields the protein CAWMNTEAFF.

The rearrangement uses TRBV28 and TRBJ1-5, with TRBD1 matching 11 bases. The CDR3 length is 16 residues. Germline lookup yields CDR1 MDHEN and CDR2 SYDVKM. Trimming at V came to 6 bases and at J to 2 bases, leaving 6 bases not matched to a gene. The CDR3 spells CASRDRGRSGNQPQHF. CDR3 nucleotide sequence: TGTGCCAGCAGGGACAGGGGGCGCAGTGGCAATCAGCCCCAGCATTTT.

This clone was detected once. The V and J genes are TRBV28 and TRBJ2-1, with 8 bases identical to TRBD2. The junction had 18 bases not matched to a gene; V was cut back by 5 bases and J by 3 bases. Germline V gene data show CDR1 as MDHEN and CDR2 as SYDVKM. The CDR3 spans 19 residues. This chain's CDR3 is CASSPVAWGGGPNYNEQFF. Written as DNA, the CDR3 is TGTGCCAGCAGTCCGGTTGCGTGGGGCGGGGGGCCAAACTACAATGAGCAGTTCTTC.

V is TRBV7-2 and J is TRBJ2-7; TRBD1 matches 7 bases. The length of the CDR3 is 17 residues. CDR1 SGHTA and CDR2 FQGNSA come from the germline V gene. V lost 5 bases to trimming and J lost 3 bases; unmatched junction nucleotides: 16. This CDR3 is CASSAGLWGTDNYEQYF. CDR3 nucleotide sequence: TGTGCCAGCAGCGCAGGCCTATGGGGGACAGATAACTACGAGCAGTACTTC.

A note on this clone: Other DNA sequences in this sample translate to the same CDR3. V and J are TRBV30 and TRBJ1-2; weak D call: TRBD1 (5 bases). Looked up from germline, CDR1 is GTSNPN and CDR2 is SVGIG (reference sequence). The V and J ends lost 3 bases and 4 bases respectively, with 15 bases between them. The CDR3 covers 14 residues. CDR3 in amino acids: CAWRARQGLYGYTF. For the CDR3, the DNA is TGTGCCTGGAGAGCTAGGCAGGGCCTCTATGGCTACACCTTC.

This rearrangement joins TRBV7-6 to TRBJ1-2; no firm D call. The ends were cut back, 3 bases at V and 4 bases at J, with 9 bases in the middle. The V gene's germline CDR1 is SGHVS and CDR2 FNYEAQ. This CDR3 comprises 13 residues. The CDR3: CASSLDGCYGYTF. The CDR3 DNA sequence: TGTGCCAGCAGCTTGGACGGCTGCTATGGCTACACCTTC. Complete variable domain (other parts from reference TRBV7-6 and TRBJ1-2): GAGVSQSPRYKVTKRGQDVALRCDPISGHVSLYWYRQALGQGPEFLTYFNYEAQQDKSGLPNDRFSAERPEGSISTLTIQRTEQRDSAMYRCASSLDGCYGYTFGSGTRLTVV.

CDR3 DNA sequence: TGTGCCAGCAGTGAACGGGCAGTTGGCGCCTACAATGAGCAGTTCTTC. Translation gives CASSERAVGAYNEQFF. The V and J genes are TRBV2 and TRBJ2-1; D ambiguous. The CDR3 runs 16 residues. V was pared by 2 bases and J by 2 bases, with 13 bases between. CDR1 is SNHLY, CDR2 FYNNEI, per germline. Full variable domain (outside the CDR3, taken from reference TRBV2 and TRBJ2-1): EPEVTQTPSHQVTQMGQEVILRCVPISNHLYFYWYRQILGQKVEFLVSFYNNEISEKSEIFDDQFSVERPDGSNFTLKIRSTKLEDSAMYFCASSERAVGAYNEQFFGPGTRLTVL.

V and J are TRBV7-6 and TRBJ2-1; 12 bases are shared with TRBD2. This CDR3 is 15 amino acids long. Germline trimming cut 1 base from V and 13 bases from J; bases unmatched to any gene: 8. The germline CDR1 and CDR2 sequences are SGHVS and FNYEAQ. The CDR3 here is CASSLGLAGVPVQFF. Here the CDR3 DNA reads TGTGCCAGCAGCTTAGGACTAGCGGGAGTCCCAGTCCAGTTCTTC.